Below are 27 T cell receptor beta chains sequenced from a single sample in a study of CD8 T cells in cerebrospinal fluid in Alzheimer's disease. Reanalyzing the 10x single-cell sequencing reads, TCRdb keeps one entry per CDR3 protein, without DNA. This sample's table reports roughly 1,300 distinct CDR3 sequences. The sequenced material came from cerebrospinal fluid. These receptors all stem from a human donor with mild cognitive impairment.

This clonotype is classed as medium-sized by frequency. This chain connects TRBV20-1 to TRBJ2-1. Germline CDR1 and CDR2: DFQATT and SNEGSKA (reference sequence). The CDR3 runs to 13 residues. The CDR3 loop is CSASGDSVDEQFF.

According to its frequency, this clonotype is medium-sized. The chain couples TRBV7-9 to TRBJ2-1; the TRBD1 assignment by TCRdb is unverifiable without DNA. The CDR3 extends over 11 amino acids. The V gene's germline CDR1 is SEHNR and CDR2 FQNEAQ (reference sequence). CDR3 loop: CASSNPGNQFF.

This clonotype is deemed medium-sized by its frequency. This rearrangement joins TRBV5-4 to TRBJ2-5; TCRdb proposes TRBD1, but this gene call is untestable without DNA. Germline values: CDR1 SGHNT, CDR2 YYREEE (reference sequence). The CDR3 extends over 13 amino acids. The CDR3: CASSVAGGETQYF. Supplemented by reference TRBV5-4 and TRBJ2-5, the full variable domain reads ETGVTQSPTHLIKTRGQQVTLRCSSQSGHNTVSWYQQALGQGPQFIFQYYREEENGRGNFPPRFSGLQFPNYSSELNVNALELDDSALYLCASSVAGGETQYFGPGTRLLVL.

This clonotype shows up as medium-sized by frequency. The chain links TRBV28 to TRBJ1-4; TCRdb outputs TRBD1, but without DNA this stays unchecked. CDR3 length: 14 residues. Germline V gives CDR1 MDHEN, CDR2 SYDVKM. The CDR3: CASRNPGTNEKLFF. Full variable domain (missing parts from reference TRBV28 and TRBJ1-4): DVKVTQSSRYLVKRTGEKVFLECVQDMDHENMFWYRQDPGLGLRLIYFSYDVKMKEKGDIPEGYSVSREKKERFSLILESASTNQTSMYLCASRNPGTNEKLFFGSGTQLSVL.

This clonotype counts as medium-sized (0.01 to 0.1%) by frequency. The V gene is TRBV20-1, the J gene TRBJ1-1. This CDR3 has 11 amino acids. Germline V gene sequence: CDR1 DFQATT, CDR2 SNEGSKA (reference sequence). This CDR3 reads CSARLDLRAFF.

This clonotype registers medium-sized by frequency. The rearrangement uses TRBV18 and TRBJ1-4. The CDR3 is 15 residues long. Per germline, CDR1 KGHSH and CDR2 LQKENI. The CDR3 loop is CASSPLVGSQEKLFF.

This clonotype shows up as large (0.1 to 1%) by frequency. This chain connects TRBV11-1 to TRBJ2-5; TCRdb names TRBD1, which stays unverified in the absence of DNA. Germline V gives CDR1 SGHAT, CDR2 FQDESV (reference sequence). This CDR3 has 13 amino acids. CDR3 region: CASSGGALETQYF.

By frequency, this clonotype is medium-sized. The CDR3 region is CASGTGYSNQPQHF. J is TRBJ1-5 and V is TRBV7-9; absent DNA, TCRdb's TRBD1 call cannot be checked. CDR3 length equals 14 residues. Per the germline V gene, CDR1 is SEHNR and CDR2 is FQNEAQ (reference sequence). Supplemented by reference TRBV7-9 and TRBJ1-5, the full variable domain reads DTGVSQNPRHKITKRGQNVTFRCDPISEHNRLYWYRQTLGQGPEFLTYFQNEAQLEKSRLLSDRFSAERPKGSFSTLEIQRTEQGDSAMYLCASGTGYSNQPQHFGDGTRLSIL.

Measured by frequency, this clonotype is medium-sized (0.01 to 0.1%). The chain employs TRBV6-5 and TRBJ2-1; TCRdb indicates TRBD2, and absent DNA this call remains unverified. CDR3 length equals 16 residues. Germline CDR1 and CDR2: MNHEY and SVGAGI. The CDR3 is CASSGRTRRNIIHQFF.

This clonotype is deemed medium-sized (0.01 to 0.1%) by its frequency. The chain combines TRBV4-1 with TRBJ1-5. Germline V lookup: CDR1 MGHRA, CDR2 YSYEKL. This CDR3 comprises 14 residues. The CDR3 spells CASSDPGYNQPQHF.

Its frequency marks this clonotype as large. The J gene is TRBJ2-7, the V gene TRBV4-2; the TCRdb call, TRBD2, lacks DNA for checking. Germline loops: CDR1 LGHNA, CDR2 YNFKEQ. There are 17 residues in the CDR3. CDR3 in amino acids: CASSQEIAGAGSSEQYF.

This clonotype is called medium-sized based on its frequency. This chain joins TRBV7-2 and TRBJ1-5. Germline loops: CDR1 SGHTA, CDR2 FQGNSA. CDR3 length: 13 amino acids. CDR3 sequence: CASSLYRSQPQHF.

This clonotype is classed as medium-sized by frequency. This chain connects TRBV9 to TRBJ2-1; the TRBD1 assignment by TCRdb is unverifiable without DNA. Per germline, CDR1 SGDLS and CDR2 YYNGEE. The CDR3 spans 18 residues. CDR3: CASSVKLLAWAGSDEQFF.

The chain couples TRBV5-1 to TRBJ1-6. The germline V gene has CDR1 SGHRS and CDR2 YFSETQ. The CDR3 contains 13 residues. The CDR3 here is CASSVEGNSPLHF.

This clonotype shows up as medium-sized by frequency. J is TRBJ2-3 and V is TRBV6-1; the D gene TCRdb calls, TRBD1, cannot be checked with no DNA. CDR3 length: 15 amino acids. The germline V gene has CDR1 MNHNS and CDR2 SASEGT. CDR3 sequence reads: CASSVDRVLTDTQYF.

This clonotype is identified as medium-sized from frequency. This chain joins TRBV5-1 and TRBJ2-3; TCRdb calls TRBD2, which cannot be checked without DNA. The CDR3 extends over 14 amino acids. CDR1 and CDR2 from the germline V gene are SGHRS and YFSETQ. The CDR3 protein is CASSIGTATDTQYF.

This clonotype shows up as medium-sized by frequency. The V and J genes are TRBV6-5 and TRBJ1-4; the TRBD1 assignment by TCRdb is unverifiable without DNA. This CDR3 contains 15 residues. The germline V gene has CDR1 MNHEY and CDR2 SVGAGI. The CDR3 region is CASSYFGTGREKLFF.

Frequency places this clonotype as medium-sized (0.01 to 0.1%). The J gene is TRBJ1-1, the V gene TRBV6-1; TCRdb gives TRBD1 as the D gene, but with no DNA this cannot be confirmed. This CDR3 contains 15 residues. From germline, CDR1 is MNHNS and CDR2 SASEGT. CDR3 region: CASSEVDPGNTEAFF.

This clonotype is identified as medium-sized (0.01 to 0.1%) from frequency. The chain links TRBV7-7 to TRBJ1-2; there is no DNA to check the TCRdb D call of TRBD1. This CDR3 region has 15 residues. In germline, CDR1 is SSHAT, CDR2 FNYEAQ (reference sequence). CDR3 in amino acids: CASSPQGALVYGYTF.

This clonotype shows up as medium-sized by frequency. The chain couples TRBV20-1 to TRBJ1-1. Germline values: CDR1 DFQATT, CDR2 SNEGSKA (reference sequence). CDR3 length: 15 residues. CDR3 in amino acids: CSARDPAKGNTEAFF.

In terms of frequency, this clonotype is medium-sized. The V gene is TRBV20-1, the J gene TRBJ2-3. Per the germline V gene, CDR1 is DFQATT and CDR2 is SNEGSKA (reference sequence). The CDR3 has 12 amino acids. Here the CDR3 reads CSARDLVDTQYF.

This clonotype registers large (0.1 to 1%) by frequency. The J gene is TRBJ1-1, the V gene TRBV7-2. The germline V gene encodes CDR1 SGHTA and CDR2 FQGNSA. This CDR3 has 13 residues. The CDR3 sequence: CASSLGGDTEAFF.

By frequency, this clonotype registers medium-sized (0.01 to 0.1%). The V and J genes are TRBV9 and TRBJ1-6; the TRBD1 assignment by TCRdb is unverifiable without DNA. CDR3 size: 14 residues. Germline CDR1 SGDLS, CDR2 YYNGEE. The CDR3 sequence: CASSVVDRGSPLHF.

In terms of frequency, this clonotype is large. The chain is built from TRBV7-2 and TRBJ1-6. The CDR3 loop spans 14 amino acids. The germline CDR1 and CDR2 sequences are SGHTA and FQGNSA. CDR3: CASSLGPYNSPLHF.

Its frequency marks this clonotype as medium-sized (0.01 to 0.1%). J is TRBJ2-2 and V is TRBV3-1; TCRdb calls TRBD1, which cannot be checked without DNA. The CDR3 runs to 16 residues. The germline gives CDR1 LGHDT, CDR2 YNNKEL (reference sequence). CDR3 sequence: CASSQPTGPNTGELFF.

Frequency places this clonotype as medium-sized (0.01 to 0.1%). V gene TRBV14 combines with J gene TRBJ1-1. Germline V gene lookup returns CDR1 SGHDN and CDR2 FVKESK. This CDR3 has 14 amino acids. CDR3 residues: CASSQEFGSITAFF.

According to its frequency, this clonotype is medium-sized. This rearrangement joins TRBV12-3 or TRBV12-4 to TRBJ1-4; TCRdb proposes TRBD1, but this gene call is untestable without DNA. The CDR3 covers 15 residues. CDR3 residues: CASSPTGTWGEKLFF.